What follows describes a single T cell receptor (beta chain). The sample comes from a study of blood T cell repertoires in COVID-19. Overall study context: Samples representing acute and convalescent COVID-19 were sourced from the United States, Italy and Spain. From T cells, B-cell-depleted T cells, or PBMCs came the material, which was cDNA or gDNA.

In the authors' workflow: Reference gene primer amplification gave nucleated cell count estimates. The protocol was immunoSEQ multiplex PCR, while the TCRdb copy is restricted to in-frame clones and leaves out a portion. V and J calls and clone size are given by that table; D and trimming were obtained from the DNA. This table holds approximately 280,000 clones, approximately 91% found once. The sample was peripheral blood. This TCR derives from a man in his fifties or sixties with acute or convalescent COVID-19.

CDR3 sequence: CASSPGGGQDNTEAFF. The DNA of the CDR3 is TGTGCCAGCAGCCCAGGGGGGGGACAGGATAACACTGAAGCTTTCTTT. The J gene is TRBJ1-1, the V gene TRBV14; 8 bases match TRBD1. The CDR3 contains 16 residues. Trimming at V came to 4 bases and at J to 2 bases, leaving 9 bases not matched to a gene. Germline V gene lookup returns CDR1 SGHDN and CDR2 FVKESK.